Sequencing of this TCR beta chain was carried out in a study of OX40 agonist ivuxolimab in advanced cancers. Study-wide context: Partial responses were achieved by three patients: one hepatocellular carcinoma, two cutaneous melanoma.

Of note for this clone: Its target is unknown.

Study-wide results and caveats: Expanded peripheral T cells had an undetermined antigen specificity. Expansion of clones was among the lowest in partial responders at 0.1-3.0 mg/kg.

In germline, CDR1 is SGHAT, CDR2 FQNNGV. The CDR3 covers 14 residues. V was pared by 5 bases and J by 2 bases, with 3 bases of the junction left unmatched. Only in-frame clones appear in the TCRdb table, and some are missing; sequencing was by immunoSEQ multiplex PCR. The sample has about 96,000 clones; 90% are singletons. Autoimmune disease history or systemic immunosuppression led to patient exclusion. The V and J genes are TRBV11-2 and TRBJ2-1, with 7 bases matching TRBD2. This specimen consisted of CD4+ or CD8+ T cells sorted from blood, obtained in a trial of the OX40 agonist ivuxolimab. The TCR comes from an adult with an advanced solid tumor such as melanoma, head and neck, liver or kidney cancer. The CDR3 spells CASSTSGAYNEQFF. CDR3 bases: TGTGCCAGCAGCACAAGCGGGGCCTACAATGAGCAGTTCTTC.